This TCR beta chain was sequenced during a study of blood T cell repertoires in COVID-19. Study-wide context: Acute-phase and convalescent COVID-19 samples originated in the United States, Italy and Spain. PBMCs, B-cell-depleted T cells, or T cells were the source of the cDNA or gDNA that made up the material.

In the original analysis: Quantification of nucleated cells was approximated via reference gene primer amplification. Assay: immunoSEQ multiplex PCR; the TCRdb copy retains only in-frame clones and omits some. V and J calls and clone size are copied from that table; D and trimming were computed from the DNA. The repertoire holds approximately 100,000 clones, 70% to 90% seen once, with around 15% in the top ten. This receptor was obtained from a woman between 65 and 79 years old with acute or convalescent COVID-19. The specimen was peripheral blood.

The DNA of the CDR3 is TGTGCCAGCAGCTCTCGACTAGCGGGAGGGCGGGTTGATACCCAGTACTTC. This translates into CASSSRLAGGRVDTQYF. The V gene is TRBV7-7, the J gene TRBJ2-5; 14 bases fit TRBD2. J lost 8 bases, V lost 4 bases, and 12 bases had no gene match. This CDR3 has 17 amino acids. Germline assignment: CDR1 SSHAT and CDR2 FNYEAQ (reference sequence).